A selection of T cell receptor beta chains follows, all from one sample in a study of T-cell reconstitution after alpha-beta-depleted transplantation in children. TCRdb reprocessed the PCR reads via MiXCR and lists one record per CDR3 protein. Counted here are just over 950,000 distinct CDR3 sequences, 25% to 30% occurring once; the ten biggest clones make up over 25%. Sample: PBMCs, mostly from graft donor cells, taken 360 days after TCRalphabeta/CD19-depleted stem cell transplant. These receptor sequences come from a boy under two years old who had a stem cell transplant for SCID, so the T cells may come from the graft donor. Each CDR3 is given with its conserved first and last residue. Fields, in order: D gene, V gene, clone size, J gene, CDR3 DNA, CDR3 protein. The D gene is left open where the match is weak. For some rows the clone size is stated as once, few or many, or as a class when expanded; others skip it.

D gene: NA; V gene: TRBV10-2; clone size: once; J gene: TRBJ2-3; CDR3 DNA: TGCGCCAGCAGCGTACAGGGCCTCATCACAGATACGCAGTATTTT; CDR3 protein: CASSVQGLITDTQYF
D gene: TRBD2; V gene: TRBV30; clone size: NA; J gene: TRBJ2-4; CDR3 DNA: TGTGCCTGGGAGCGGGGGGCGCCCCTAGCCAAAAACATTCAGTACTTC; CDR3 protein: CAWERGAPLAKNIQYF
D gene: NA; V gene: TRBV7-2; clone size: NA; J gene: TRBJ1-6; CDR3 DNA: TGTGCCAGCAGCGTAACAGTCCCGGGTTCACCCCTCCACTTT; CDR3 protein: CASSVTVPGSPLHF
D gene: NA; V gene: TRBV4-3; clone size: few; J gene: TRBJ2-1; CDR3 DNA: TGCGCCAGCAGCCTCCAACCCGGGGGAGAGCAGTTCTTC; CDR3 protein: CASSLQPGGEQFF
D gene: TRBD1; V gene: TRBV3-1; clone size: NA; J gene: TRBJ2-6; CDR3 DNA: TGTGCCAGCAGCCATGGCCTCCGGGACAGAAGCTCTGGGGCCAACGTCCTGACTTTC; CDR3 protein: CASSHGLRDRSSGANVLTF
D gene: NA; V gene: TRBV19; clone size: NA; J gene: TRBJ2-4; CDR3 DNA: TGTGCCAGTAGAGGAACCACACTAGCCAAAAACATTCAGTACTTC; CDR3 protein: CASRGTTLAKNIQYF
D gene: NA; V gene: TRBV4-1; clone size: few; J gene: TRBJ1-6; CDR3 DNA: TGCGCCAGCAGCCAAATTCAAGCAGGGGCCAATTCACCCCTCCACTTT; CDR3 protein: CASSQIQAGANSPLHF
D gene: TRBD1; V gene: TRBV28; clone size: few; J gene: TRBJ1-2; CDR3 DNA: TGTGCCAGCAGATGGGACAGGGTGGCTGGCTACACCTTC; CDR3 protein: CASRWDRVAGYTF
D gene: NA; V gene: TRBV2; clone size: few; J gene: TRBJ1-3; CDR3 DNA: TGTGCCAGCAGTCGCTTACAGGGAAACACCATATATTTT; CDR3 protein: CASSRLQGNTIYF
D gene: NA; V gene: TRBV28; clone size: few; J gene: TRBJ2-1; CDR3 DNA: TGTGCCAGCAGTTTATGGACAGGGAGGTACGGGCAGTTCTTC; CDR3 protein: CASSLWTGRYGQFF
D gene: NA; V gene: TRBV21-1; clone size: NA; J gene: TRBJ2-5; CDR3 DNA: TGTGCCAGCAGCAGAGGCAGGGAAGGACAAGAGACCCAGTACTTC; CDR3 protein: CASSRGREGQETQYF
D gene: NA; V gene: TRBV20-1; clone size: NA; J gene: TRBJ2-3; CDR3 DNA: TGCAGTGCTAGAGATCCACCCGGACGGATAACGCAGTATTTT; CDR3 protein: CSARDPPGRITQYF
D gene: NA; V gene: TRBV12-3/TRBV12-4; clone size: NA; J gene: TRBJ2-1; CDR3 DNA: TGTGCCAGCAGTTTAAAGGCCGGGACACCTGAGCAGTTCTTC; CDR3 protein: CASSLKAGTPEQFF
D gene: NA; V gene: TRBV12-3/TRBV12-4; clone size: NA; J gene: TRBJ2-7; CDR3 DNA: TGTGCCAGCAGTTATGGGGGCCCTCGGGAGCAGTACTTC; CDR3 protein: CASSYGGPREQYF
D gene: TRBD2; V gene: TRBV12-3/TRBV12-4; clone size: few; J gene: TRBJ2-1; CDR3 DNA: TGTGCCAGCAGTGCCACTAGCGGGGGGGGCAATGAGCAGTTCTTC; CDR3 protein: CASSATSGGGNEQFF
D gene: NA; V gene: TRBV21-1; clone size: NA; J gene: TRBJ1-1; CDR3 DNA: TGTGCCAGCAGGGGCGGACAGGGGCCGGGGGGGGAAGCTTTCTTT; CDR3 protein: CASRGGQGPGGEAFF
D gene: TRBD1; V gene: TRBV20-1; clone size: few; J gene: TRBJ1-2; CDR3 DNA: TGCAGTGCTAGGGCAGGGGGCGTTGGTGGCTACACCTTC; CDR3 protein: CSARAGGVGGYTF
D gene: NA; V gene: TRBV12-3/TRBV12-4; clone size: few; J gene: TRBJ2-7; CDR3 DNA: TGTGCCAGCAGCCAAGAGGACAAATCCTACGAGCAGTACTTC; CDR3 protein: CASSQEDKSYEQYF
D gene: NA; V gene: TRBV7-9; clone size: NA; J gene: TRBJ2-7; CDR3 DNA: TGTGCCAGCAGCCCCGGGCCTTGGGCATACGAGCAGTACTTC; CDR3 protein: CASSPGPWAYEQYF
D gene: NA; V gene: TRBV12-3/TRBV12-4; clone size: many; J gene: TRBJ2-3; CDR3 DNA: TGTGCCAGCAGTTTTCGGCAAGATACGCAGTATTTT; CDR3 protein: CASSFRQDTQYF
D gene: NA; V gene: TRBV29-1; clone size: NA; J gene: TRBJ2-5; CDR3 DNA: TGCAGCGTTGAACGGCCGGAGACACAAGAGACCCAGTACTTC; CDR3 protein: CSVERPETQETQYF
D gene: TRBD1; V gene: TRBV2; clone size: NA; J gene: TRBJ1-1; CDR3 DNA: TGTGCCAGCAGTGGGACAGGGGGGCTGGGTGAAGCTTTCTTT; CDR3 protein: CASSGTGGLGEAFF
D gene: TRBD1; V gene: TRBV12-3/TRBV12-4; clone size: NA; J gene: TRBJ2-7; CDR3 DNA: TGTGCCAGCAGTTCGCCCCAAAGACAGGGGTCCTACGAGCAGTACTTC; CDR3 protein: CASSSPQRQGSYEQYF